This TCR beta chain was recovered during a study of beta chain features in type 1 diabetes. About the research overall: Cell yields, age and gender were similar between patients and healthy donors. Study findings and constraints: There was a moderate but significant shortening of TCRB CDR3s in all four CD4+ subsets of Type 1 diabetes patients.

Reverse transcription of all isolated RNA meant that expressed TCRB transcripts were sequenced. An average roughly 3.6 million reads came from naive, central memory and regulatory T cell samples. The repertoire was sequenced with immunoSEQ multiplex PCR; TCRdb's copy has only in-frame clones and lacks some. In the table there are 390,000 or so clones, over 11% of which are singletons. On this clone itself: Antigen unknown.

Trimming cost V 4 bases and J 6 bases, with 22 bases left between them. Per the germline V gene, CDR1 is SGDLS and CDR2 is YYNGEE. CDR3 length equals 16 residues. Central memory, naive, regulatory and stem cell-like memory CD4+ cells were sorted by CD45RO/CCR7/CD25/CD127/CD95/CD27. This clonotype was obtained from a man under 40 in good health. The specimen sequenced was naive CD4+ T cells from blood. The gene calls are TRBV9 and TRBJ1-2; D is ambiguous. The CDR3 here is CASSRGWAGALDGYTF. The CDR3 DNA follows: TGTGCCAGCAGCCGTGGTTGGGCAGGCGCCCTTGATGGCTACACCTTC.